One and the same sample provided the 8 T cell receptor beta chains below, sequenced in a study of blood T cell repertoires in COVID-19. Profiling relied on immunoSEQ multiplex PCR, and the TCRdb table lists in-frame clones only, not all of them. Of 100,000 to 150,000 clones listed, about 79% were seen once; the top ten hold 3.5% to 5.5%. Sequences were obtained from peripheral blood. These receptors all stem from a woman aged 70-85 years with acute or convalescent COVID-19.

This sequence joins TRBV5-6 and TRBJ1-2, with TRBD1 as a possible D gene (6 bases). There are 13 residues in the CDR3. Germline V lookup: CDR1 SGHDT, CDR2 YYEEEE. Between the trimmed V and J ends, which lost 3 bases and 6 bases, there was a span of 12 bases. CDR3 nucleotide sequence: TGTGCCAGCAGCTGGGCAGGGGAGCATGGCTACACCTTC. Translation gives CASSWAGEHGYTF. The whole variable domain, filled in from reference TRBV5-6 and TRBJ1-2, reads DAGVTQSPTHLIKTRGQQVTLRCSPKSGHDTVSWYQQALGQGPQFIFQYYEEEERQRGNFPDRFSGHQFPNYSSELNVNALLLGDSALYLCASSWAGEHGYTFGSGTRLTVV.

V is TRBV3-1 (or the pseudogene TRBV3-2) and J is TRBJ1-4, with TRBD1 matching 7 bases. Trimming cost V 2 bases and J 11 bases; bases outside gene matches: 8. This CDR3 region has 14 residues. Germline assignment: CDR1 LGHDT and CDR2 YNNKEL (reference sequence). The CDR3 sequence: CASSQLQGNLKLFF. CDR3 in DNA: TGTGCCAGCAGCCAACTACAGGGGAATTTGAAACTGTTTTTT.

The DNA of the CDR3 is TGTGCCAGTAGTATATCAGTGGGGAGCTCTGGAAACACCATATATTTT. Residues: CASSISVGSSGNTIYF. The J gene is TRBJ1-3, the V gene TRBV19; D not certain. The V and J ends lost 2 bases and 0 bases respectively, with 11 bases between them. The CDR3 length is 16 residues. The germline V gene encodes CDR1 LNHDA and CDR2 SQIVND (reference sequence).

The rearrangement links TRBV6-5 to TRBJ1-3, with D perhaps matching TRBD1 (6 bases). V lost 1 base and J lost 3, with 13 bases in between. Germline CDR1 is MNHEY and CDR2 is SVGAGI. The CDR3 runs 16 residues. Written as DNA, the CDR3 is TGTGCCAGCAGTTACTATGGCAGGGGTTTTGGAAACACCATATATTTT. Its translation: CASSYYGRGFGNTIYF.

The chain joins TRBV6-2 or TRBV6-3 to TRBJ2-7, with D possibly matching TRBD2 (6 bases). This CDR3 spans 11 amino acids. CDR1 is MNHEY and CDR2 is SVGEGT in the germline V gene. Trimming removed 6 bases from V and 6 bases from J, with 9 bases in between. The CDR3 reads CASSQGGEQYF. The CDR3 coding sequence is TGTGCCAGCAGCCAGGGAGGCGAGCAGTACTTC.

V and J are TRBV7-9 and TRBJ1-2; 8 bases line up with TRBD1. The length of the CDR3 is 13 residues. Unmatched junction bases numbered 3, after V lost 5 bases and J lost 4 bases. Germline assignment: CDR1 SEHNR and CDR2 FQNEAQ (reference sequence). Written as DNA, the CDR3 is TGTGCCAGCAGCCCGGGACAGGCCTATGGCTACACCTTC. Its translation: CASSPGQAYGYTF. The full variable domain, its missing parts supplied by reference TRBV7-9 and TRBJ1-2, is DTGVSQNPRHKITKRGQNVTFRCDPISEHNRLYWYRQTLGQGPEFLTYFQNEAQLEKSRLLSDRFSAERPKGSFSTLEIQRTEQGDSAMYLCASSPGQAYGYTFGSGTRLTVV.

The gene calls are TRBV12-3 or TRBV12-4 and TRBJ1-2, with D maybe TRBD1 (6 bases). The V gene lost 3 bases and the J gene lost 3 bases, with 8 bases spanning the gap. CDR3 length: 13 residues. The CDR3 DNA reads TGTGCCAGCAGTTTCAGGGGCCACTATGGCTACACCTTC. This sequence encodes CASSFRGHYGYTF.

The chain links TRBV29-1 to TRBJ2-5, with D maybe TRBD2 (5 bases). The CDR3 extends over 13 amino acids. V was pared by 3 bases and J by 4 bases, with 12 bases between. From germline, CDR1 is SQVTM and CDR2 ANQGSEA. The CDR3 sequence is CSVECVGRETQYF. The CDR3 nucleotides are TGCAGCGTTGAGTGTGTGGGGAGAGAGACCCAGTACTTC.